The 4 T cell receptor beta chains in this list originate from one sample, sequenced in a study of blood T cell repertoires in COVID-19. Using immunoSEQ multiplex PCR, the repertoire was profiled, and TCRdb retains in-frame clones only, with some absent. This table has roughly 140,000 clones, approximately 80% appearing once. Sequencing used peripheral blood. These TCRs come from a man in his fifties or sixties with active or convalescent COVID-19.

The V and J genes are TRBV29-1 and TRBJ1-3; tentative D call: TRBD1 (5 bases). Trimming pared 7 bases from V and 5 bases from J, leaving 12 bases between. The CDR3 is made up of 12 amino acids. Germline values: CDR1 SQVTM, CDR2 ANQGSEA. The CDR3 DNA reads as TGCAGCGGGCAGACAGAAAGAAACACCATATATTTT. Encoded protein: CSGQTERNTIYF.

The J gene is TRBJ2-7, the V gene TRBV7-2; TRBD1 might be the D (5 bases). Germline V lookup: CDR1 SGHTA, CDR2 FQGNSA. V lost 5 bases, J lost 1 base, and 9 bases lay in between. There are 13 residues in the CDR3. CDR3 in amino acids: CASSPGPSYEQYF. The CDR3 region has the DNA TGTGCCAGCAGCCCAGGGCCGTCCTACGAGCAGTACTTC.

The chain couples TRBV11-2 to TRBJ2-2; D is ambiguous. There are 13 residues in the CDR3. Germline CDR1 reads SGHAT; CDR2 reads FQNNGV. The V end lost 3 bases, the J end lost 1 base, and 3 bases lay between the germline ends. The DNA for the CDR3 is TGTGCCAGCAGCTTCCAGAACACCGGGGAGCTGTTTTTT. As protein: CASSFQNTGELFF.

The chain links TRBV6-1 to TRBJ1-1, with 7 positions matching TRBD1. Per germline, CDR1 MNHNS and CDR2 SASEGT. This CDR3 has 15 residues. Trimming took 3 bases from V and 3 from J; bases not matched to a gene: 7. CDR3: CASSDETGRYTEAFF. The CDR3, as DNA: TGTGCCAGCAGTGACGAGACAGGGAGGTACACTGAAGCTTTCTTT.